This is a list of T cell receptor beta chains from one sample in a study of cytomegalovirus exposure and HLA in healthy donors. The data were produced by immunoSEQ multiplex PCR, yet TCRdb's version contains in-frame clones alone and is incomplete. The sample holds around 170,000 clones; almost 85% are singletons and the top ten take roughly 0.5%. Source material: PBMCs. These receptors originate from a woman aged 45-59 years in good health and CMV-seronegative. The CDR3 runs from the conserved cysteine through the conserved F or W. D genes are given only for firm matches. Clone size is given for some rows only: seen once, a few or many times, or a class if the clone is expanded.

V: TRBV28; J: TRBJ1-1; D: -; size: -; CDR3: CASSQQGWPYTEAFF; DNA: TGTGCCAGCAGTCAACAGGGCTGGCCTTACACTGAAGCTTTCTTT
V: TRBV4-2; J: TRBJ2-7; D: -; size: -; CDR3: CASRQGGAYEQYF; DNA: TGTGCCAGCAGGCAGGGCGGCGCCTACGAGCAGTACTTC
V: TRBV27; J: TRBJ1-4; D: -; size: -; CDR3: CASSNRVFGEKLFF; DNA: TGTGCCAGCAGTAACAGGGTTTTCGGTGAAAAACTGTTTTTT
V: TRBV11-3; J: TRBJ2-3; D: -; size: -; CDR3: CASSLGTGLVDTQYF; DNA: TGTGCCAGCAGCTTGGGAACAGGGTTAGTTGATACGCAGTATTTT
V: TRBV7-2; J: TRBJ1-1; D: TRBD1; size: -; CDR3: CASSLEQVGTGNTEAFF; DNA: TGTGCCAGCAGCTTAGAGCAGGTAGGGACAGGGAACACTGAAGCTTTCTTT
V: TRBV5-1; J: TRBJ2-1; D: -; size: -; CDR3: CASSLASNNEQFF; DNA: TGCGCCAGCAGCTTGGCTAGTAACAATGAGCAGTTCTTC
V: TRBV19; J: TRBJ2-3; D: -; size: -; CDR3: CASSIEGGGSGTDTQYF; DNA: TGTGCCAGTAGTATAGAGGGGGGCGGGAGCGGCACAGATACGCAGTATTTT
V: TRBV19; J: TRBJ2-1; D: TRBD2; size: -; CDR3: CASSIDGGRPYNEQFF; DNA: TGTGCCAGTAGTATAGATGGCGGGAGGCCCTACAATGAGCAGTTCTTC
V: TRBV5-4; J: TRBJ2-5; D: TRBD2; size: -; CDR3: CASSSLAGVGETQYF; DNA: TGTGCCAGCAGCTCATTAGCGGGAGTGGGAGAGACCCAGTACTTC
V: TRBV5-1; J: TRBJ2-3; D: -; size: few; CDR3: CASSLASFPDTQYF; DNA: TGCGCCAGCAGCTTGGCTAGTTTCCCAGATACGCAGTATTTT
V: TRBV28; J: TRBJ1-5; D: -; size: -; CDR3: CASNTRGTRQPQHF; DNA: TGTGCCAGCAATACCAGGGGAACGAGACAGCCCCAGCATTTT
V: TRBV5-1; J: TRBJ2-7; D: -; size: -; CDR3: CASSFGLSSYEQYF; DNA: TGCGCCAGCAGCTTCGGTCTAAGCTCCTACGAGCAGTACTTC
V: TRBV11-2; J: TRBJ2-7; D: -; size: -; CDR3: CASSSDIAEQYF; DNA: TGTGCCAGCAGCTCGGACATCGCCGAGCAGTACTTC
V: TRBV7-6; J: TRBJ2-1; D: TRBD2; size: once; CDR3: CASSYSGSWDEQFF; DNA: TGTGCCAGCAGTTATAGCGGGAGTTGGGATGAGCAGTTCTTC
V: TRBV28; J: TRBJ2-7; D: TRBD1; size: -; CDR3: CASRIPGTGGYEQYF; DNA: TGTGCCAGCAGGATACCCGGGACAGGGGGCTACGAGCAGTACTTC
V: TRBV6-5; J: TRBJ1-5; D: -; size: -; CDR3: CASRRAGSNQPQHF; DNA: TGTGCCAGCAGAAGGGCAGGGAGCAATCAGCCCCAGCATTTT
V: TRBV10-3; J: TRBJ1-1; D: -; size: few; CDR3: CAISEISGHPDTEAFF; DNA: TGTGCCATCAGTGAGATTTCTGGACACCCGGACACTGAAGCTTTCTTT
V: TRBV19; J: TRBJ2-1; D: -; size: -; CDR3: CASRQSLGSYNEQFF; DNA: TGTGCCAGTCGACAGTCCCTAGGGTCCTACAATGAGCAGTTCTTC
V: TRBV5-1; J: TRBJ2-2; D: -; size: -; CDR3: CASSLLVGRAGELFF; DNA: TGCGCCAGCAGCTTGTTAGTGGGGAGAGCCGGGGAGCTGTTTTTT
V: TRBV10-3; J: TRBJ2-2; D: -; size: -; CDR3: CAISEMRGGNTGELFF; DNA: TGTGCCATCAGTGAGATGAGGGGGGGGAACACCGGGGAGCTGTTTTTT
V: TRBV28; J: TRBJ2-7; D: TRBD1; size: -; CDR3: CASSLLAYTGGDEQYF; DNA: TGTGCCAGCAGTTTATTGGCTTATACAGGGGGCGACGAGCAGTACTTC
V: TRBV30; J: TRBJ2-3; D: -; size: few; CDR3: CAWSVKTGVTDTQYF; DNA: TGTGCCTGGAGTGTAAAAACGGGAGTCACAGATACGCAGTATTTT
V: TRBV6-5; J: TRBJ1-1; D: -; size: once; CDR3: CASSSGGATEAFF; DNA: TGTGCCAGCAGTTCTGGGGGGGCCACTGAAGCTTTCTTT
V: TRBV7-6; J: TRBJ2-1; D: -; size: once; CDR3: CASSLDSDNDYNEQFF; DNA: TGTGCCAGCAGCTTAGACTCTGATAATGACTACAATGAGCAGTTCTTC
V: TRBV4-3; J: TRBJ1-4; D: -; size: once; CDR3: CASSQGAQAAATNEKLFF; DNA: TGCGCCAGCAGCCAAGGGGCCCAGGCAGCTGCAACTAATGAAAAACTGTTTTTT
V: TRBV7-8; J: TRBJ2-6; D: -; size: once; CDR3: CASSLSPWGGLLSGANVLTF; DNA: TGTGCCAGCAGCTTATCCCCGTGGGGGGGCCTACTCTCTGGGGCCAACGTCCTGACTTTC
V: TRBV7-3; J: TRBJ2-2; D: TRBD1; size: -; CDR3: CASSLSPRQGPGELFF; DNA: TGTGCCAGCAGCTTAAGCCCCAGACAGGGGCCCGGGGAGCTGTTTTTT
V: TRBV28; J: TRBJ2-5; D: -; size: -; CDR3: CASGQQGTPTYRETQYF; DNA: TGTGCCAGCGGCCAACAGGGAACCCCAACTTACCGGGAGACCCAGTACTTC
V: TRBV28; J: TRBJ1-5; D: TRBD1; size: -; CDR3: CASRSTGGWHQPQHF; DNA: TGTGCCAGCAGGTCGACAGGGGGCTGGCACCAGCCCCAGCATTTT
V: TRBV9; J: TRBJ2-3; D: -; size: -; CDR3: CASSVATPGDTQYF; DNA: TGTGCCAGCAGCGTAGCTACTCCGGGGGATACGCAGTATTTT
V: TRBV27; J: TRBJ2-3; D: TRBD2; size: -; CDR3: CASSSSGSTDTQYF; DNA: TGTGCCAGCAGTAGTAGCGGGAGCACAGATACGCAGTATTTT
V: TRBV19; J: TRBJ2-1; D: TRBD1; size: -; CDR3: CASTAGTGIYNEQFF; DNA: TGTGCCAGTACCGCCGGGACAGGGATCTACAATGAGCAGTTCTTC